The rows below give T cell receptor beta chains drawn from one sample of a study of post-analysis software for immune sequencing data. Via MiXCR, TCRdb re-called the PCR reads, giving one row per CDR3 protein. The data contain approximately 730,000 distinct CDR3 sequences, 25% to 30% of them singletons. Sequencing input: blood. These receptors all stem from a girl aged 5 to 17 with multiple sclerosis. The CDR3 runs from the conserved cysteine through the conserved F or W. The D gene is left open where the match is weak. Only some rows state a clone size, as once, few, many or a class for expanded clones.

d_gene: TRBD1; v_gene: TRBV6-1; len: 15; abundance: few; j_gene: TRBJ2-1; CDR3nt: TGTGCCAGCAGTGAATTTCAGGGGGCTAGGGGTGAGCAGTTCTTC; CDR3aa: CASSEFQGARGEQFF
d_gene: -; v_gene: TRBV18; len: 14; abundance: -; j_gene: TRBJ1-1; CDR3nt: TGTGCCAGCTCAACGGACGGGGGGAACACTGAAGCTTTCTTT; CDR3aa: CASSTDGGNTEAFF
d_gene: -; v_gene: TRBV4-1; len: 18; abundance: few; j_gene: TRBJ1-4; CDR3nt: TGCGCCAGCAGCCAAGACGAGGGGATCTCTTCAACTAATGAAAAACTGTTTTTT; CDR3aa: CASSQDEGISSTNEKLFF
d_gene: -; v_gene: TRBV13; len: 13; abundance: -; j_gene: TRBJ2-5; CDR3nt: TGTGCCAGCAGCCTGCCCAGGGGTAATGAGCAGTACTTC; CDR3aa: CASSLPRGNEQYF
d_gene: -; v_gene: TRBV5-6; len: 16; abundance: few; j_gene: TRBJ1-4; CDR3nt: TGTGCCAGCAGCTTGGCCGGAGGGGGGACTAATGAAAAACTGTTTTTT; CDR3aa: CASSLAGGGTNEKLFF
d_gene: TRBD1; v_gene: TRBV11-2; len: 15; abundance: once; j_gene: TRBJ2-3; CDR3nt: TGTGCCAGCAGCCAAGGGACAGTTAGCACAGATACGCAGTATTTT; CDR3aa: CASSQGTVSTDTQYF
d_gene: -; v_gene: TRBV7-9; len: 13; abundance: -; j_gene: TRBJ2-7; CDR3nt: TGTGCCAGCAGCTTAGCGAGGCCAGGCGAGCAGTACTTC; CDR3aa: CASSLARPGEQYF
d_gene: TRBD2; v_gene: TRBV20-1; len: 18; abundance: -; j_gene: TRBJ2-1; CDR3nt: TGCAGTGCTAGAGACCTGGGACTAGCGGGAGCGTCCTACAATGAGCAGTTCTTC; CDR3aa: CSARDLGLAGASYNEQFF
d_gene: TRBD2; v_gene: TRBV29-1; len: 13; abundance: few; j_gene: TRBJ2-7; CDR3nt: TGCAGCGTGGCACTAGCGGGACTGAGGGAGCAGTACTTC; CDR3aa: CSVALAGLREQYF
d_gene: -; v_gene: TRBV6-5; len: 17; abundance: -; j_gene: TRBJ1-5; CDR3nt: TGTGCCAGCAGTTATTCCGGGTTTCTGGGGAGCAATCAGCCCCAGCATTTT; CDR3aa: CASSYSGFLGSNQPQHF
d_gene: TRBD2; v_gene: TRBV20-1; len: 21; abundance: few; j_gene: TRBJ2-7; CDR3nt: TGCAGTGCTAGAGGTGGCGGTGGTCCGGGACTAGCGGGAGAATCCCCCTACGAGCAGTACTTC; CDR3aa: CSARGGGGPGLAGESPYEQYF
d_gene: TRBD1; v_gene: TRBV20-1; len: 13; abundance: few; j_gene: TRBJ1-4; CDR3nt: TGCAGTGCGCCACAGACAGGGGCTGAAAAACTGTTTTTT; CDR3aa: CSAPQTGAEKLFF
d_gene: -; v_gene: TRBV7-2; len: 16; abundance: -; j_gene: TRBJ2-7; CDR3nt: TGTGCCAGCAGCTTAATAAGCGGGCACTCTCCCATCGAGCAGTACTTC; CDR3aa: CASSLISGHSPIEQYF
d_gene: -; v_gene: TRBV12-3/TRBV12-4; len: 15; abundance: -; j_gene: TRBJ1-5; CDR3nt: TGTGCCAGCAGTTTGGGCTCGGGTGCAAATCAGCCCCAGCATTTT; CDR3aa: CASSLGSGANQPQHF
d_gene: TRBD2; v_gene: TRBV3-1; len: 15; abundance: -; j_gene: TRBJ2-5; CDR3nt: TGTGCCAGCAGCCCCCGGGTAGCGGGGGGAGAGACCCAGTACTTC; CDR3aa: CASSPRVAGGETQYF
d_gene: -; v_gene: TRBV4-1; len: 12; abundance: many; j_gene: TRBJ2-3; CDR3nt: TGCGCCAGCAGCCAAGAGGGGGATACGCAGTATTTT; CDR3aa: CASSQEGDTQYF
d_gene: -; v_gene: TRBV6-2/TRBV6-3; len: 15; abundance: -; j_gene: TRBJ2-7; CDR3nt: TGTGCCAGCAGTTACGGGAACTGGCTCCCCTACGAGCAGTACTTC; CDR3aa: CASSYGNWLPYEQYF
d_gene: -; v_gene: TRBV24-1; len: 14; abundance: -; j_gene: TRBJ1-5; CDR3nt: TGTGCCACCAGTGACCCGGGATACAATCAGCCCCAGCATTTT; CDR3aa: CATSDPGYNQPQHF
d_gene: TRBD1; v_gene: TRBV29-1; len: 13; abundance: many; j_gene: TRBJ2-1; CDR3nt: TGCAGCGTTGGACAGGGGATCTGGAATGAGCAGTTCTTC; CDR3aa: CSVGQGIWNEQFF
d_gene: -; v_gene: TRBV6-5; len: 15; abundance: -; j_gene: TRBJ2-7; CDR3nt: TGTGCCAGCAGTTACGGGCAGGGAGGTACCTACGAGCAGTACTTC; CDR3aa: CASSYGQGGTYEQYF
d_gene: -; v_gene: TRBV28; len: 14; abundance: -; j_gene: TRBJ2-1; CDR3nt: TGTGCCAGCAGTTACAGGACCCCCTACAATGAGCAGTTCTTC; CDR3aa: CASSYRTPYNEQFF
d_gene: -; v_gene: TRBV29-1; len: 13; abundance: few; j_gene: TRBJ2-7; CDR3nt: TGCAGCGTTTGTACAGGGGGGGCCTACGAGCAGTACTTC; CDR3aa: CSVCTGGAYEQYF
d_gene: TRBD2; v_gene: TRBV20-1; len: 15; abundance: -; j_gene: TRBJ2-5; CDR3nt: TGCAGTGCTAGAGATCCTAGCGGGTACCAAGAGACCCAGTACTTC; CDR3aa: CSARDPSGYQETQYF